Following are 11 T cell receptor beta chains from one sample sequenced in a study of cytomegalovirus exposure and HLA in healthy donors. The data were produced by immunoSEQ multiplex PCR, yet TCRdb's version contains in-frame clones alone and is incomplete. Of over 55,000 clones listed, approximately 96% are singletons. The material sequenced was PBMCs. The receptors originated from a man aged 18 to 30 in good health and CMV-seronegative.

The chain uses TRBV4-3 and TRBJ2-1; 10 nucleotides match TRBD2. Germline V lookup: CDR1 LGHNA, CDR2 YSLEER. With 0 bases clipped from V and 7 bases from J, the junction kept 9 bases outside the gene matches. CDR3 length: 17 residues. The CDR3 protein is CASSQDPPSGSINEQFF. CDR3 in DNA: TGCGCCAGCAGCCAAGATCCCCCTAGCGGGAGCATAAATGAGCAGTTCTTC.

The genes are TRBV2 and TRBJ2-2, with 7 bases identical to TRBD1. CDR1 is SNHLY and CDR2 is FYNNEI in the germline V gene. The CDR3 is made up of 15 amino acids. V lost 5 bases and J lost 7; bases outside the gene matches: 10. CDR3 in amino acids: CASSRLSTGSGELFF. The CDR3, as DNA: TGTGCCAGCAGTCGCCTCTCGACAGGGAGCGGGGAGCTGTTTTTT.

The CDR3, as DNA: TGCAGCACAGGACAGGCCACTGAAGCTTTCTTT. It specifies CSTGQATEAFF. The chain is built from TRBV29-1 and TRBJ1-1; TRBD1 matches 7 bases. Germline values: CDR1 SQVTM, CDR2 ANQGSEA. V shed 8 bases and J 4 bases; nucleotides not matched to a gene: 4. The CDR3 totals 11 residues.

The rearrangement uses TRBV9 and TRBJ2-5, with 7 bases fitting TRBD2. The CDR3 is made up of 16 amino acids. CDR1 is SGDLS, CDR2 YYNGEE, per germline. The ends lost 2 bases at V and 1 base at J; junction bases unmatched: 8. The CDR3 loop reads CASSVYPSGFQETQYF. The CDR3 DNA is TGTGCCAGCAGCGTGTACCCTAGCGGATTCCAAGAGACCCAGTACTTC.

The chain uses TRBV5-1 and TRBJ1-2, with TRBD1 matching 9 bases. This CDR3 is built from 14 residues. J was trimmed by 4 bases and V by 5 bases; bases with no gene match: 6. Germline V gene sequence: CDR1 SGHRS, CDR2 YFSETQ. The chain's CDR3 is CASSSGQGGYGYTF. CDR3 sequence (DNA): TGCGCCAGCAGTTCGGGACAGGGCGGCTATGGCTACACCTTC.

V gene TRBV7-9 combines with J gene TRBJ2-5; 13 bases line up with TRBD2. V was clipped by 0 bases and J by 5 bases; unmatched bases: 9. The CDR3 covers 18 residues. CDR1 is SEHNR, CDR2 FQNEAQ, per germline (reference sequence). The CDR3 here is CASSLAGTSGDLRETQYF. The CDR3 bases are TGTGCCAGCAGCTTAGCGGGGACTAGCGGGGATTTACGGGAGACCCAGTACTTC.

V gene TRBV28 combines with J gene TRBJ2-7; maybe TRBD2 (6 bases). Germline CDR1 is MDHEN and CDR2 is SYDVKM. V gave up 4 bases and J gave up 0 bases, with 19 bases separating them. This CDR3 spans 17 amino acids. The CDR3 protein is CASSYSPSGRNSYEQYF. The CDR3 nucleotides read TGTGCCAGCAGTTACTCACCAAGCGGGCGAAACTCCTACGAGCAGTACTTC.

J is TRBJ2-7 and V is TRBV5-1; TRBD2 is a possible D gene (6 bases). Trimming took off 0 bases at V and 0 bases at J, with 16 bases between the two ends. The CDR3 contains 17 residues. The germline CDR1 and CDR2 sequences are SGHRS and YFSETQ. The CDR3 nucleotides read TGCGCCAGCAGCTTGGCCGGGAGCGAACCTCGCTCCTACGAGCAGTACTTC. Encoded protein: CASSLAGSEPRSYEQYF.

The J gene is TRBJ2-5, the V gene TRBV30, with 11 nucleotides matching TRBD1. CDR1 and CDR2 (germline): GTSNPN, SVGIG (reference sequence). Trimming at V came to 3 bases and at J to 5 bases, leaving 2 bases not matched to a gene. The CDR3 is made up of 13 amino acids. The CDR3 sequence: CAWSWDRGETQYF. For the CDR3, the DNA is TGTGCCTGGAGCTGGGACAGGGGGGAGACCCAGTACTTC.

CDR3 sequence: CASSLGTSGINEQFF. The CDR3 DNA reads as TGTGCCAGCTCACTCGGGACTAGCGGGATCAATGAGCAGTTCTTC. The chain employs TRBV18 and TRBJ2-1; 13 nucleotides agree with TRBD2. CDR1 and CDR2 (germline): KGHSH, LQKENI. The CDR3 spans 15 residues. The junction had 3 bases not matched to a gene; V was cut back by 4 bases and J by 6 bases.

The V gene is TRBV28, the J gene TRBJ1-1; 8 bases are a match to TRBD1. Trimming removed 1 base from V and 5 bases from J; junction bases left unmatched: 3. CDR1 is MDHEN, CDR2 SYDVKM, per germline. This CDR3 has 14 amino acids. The CDR3 spells CASSLFRGQTEAFF. The CDR3 bases are TGTGCCAGCAGTTTATTCAGGGGGCAAACTGAAGCTTTCTTT.